This T cell receptor (beta chain) was profiled in a study of CD8+CD57+ T cells in acquired aplastic anemia. Study-level results: Both patients and controls carried the same twenty-nine CD8+ CDR3 sequences.

Using genomic DNA as the template, TCR beta VDJ and CDR3 profiling was carried out. TCRdb independently ran MiXCR on the reads; one entry per CDR3 protein. The sample has 160,000 or so distinct CDR3 sequences; around 48% are singletons. As for this clonotype: Its antigen remains unidentified.

Patients selected for sequencing had displayed CD8+CD57+ cell expansion by flow cytometry. Acquired aplastic anemia of severe grade affected all patients. The CDR3 covers 16 residues. V was pared by 2 bases and J by 4 bases, with 15 bases between. Looked up from germline, CDR1 is MGHDK and CDR2 is SYGVNS. V and J are TRBV25-1 and TRBJ1-5, with a tentative D call TRBD1 (6 bases). Sequencing was performed on sorted CD4+, CD8+, or CD8+CD57+ T cells (not recorded which) from PBMCs. The receptor was derived from a human donor with aplastic anemia. The CDR3 DNA follows: TGTGCCAGCAGTGAAGGGGGGGTTAGGGGGAATCAGCCCCAGCATTTT. Protein product: CASSEGGVRGNQPQHF. The entire variable domain, with the rest obtained from reference TRBV25-1 and TRBJ1-5, is as follows: EADIYQTPRYLVIGTGKKITLECSQTMGHDKMYWYQQDPGMELHLIHYSYGVNSTEKGDLSSESTVSRIRTEHFPLTLESARPSHTSQYLCASSEGGVRGNQPQHFGDGTRLSIL.